This T cell receptor beta chain is from a study of human T cells and chemical hapten exposure. Study-wide findings and caveats: TCRs whose frequency exceeded 1 in 1000 remained the same following DPC sensitization.

This clonotype has ten or more counts. What it binds is not known. This CDR3 comprises 16 residues. Germline CDR1 and CDR2: MDHEN and SYDVKM. With V trimmed by 3 bases and J by 5 bases, 8 bases remained unmatched. Time point meaning: patch test 2, 6 weeks after DPC sensitization. The treatment denotes: therapeutic diphenylcyclopropenone sensitization with weekly scalp DPC. Venepuncture was done earlier than the placement of each patch test. In the original processing: Sequenced samples showed a median of 95,638 TCRs each, with counts running from approximately 20,000 to 700,000. From the RACE reads, TCRdb called clonotypes with MiXCR, one entry per CDR3 protein. For this entry, the V and J calls and clone size follow TCRdb and not the study's own pipeline. The sample includes tens of thousands of distinct CDR3 sequences, 3% to 4% of them seen just once.

The clonotype originates from a man aged 40-49 years with alopecia areata. Some clones in this sample may be carry-over from other donors' samples. This specimen was whole blood, taken in connection with sensitization to the hapten diphenylcyclopropenone (DPC). The V gene is TRBV28, the J gene TRBJ2-5; TRBD1 agrees at 11 bases. CDR3 amino acids: CASSFPRTGGAETQYF. The CDR3 bases are TGTGCCAGCAGTTTCCCACGGACAGGGGGCGCGGAGACCCAGTACTTC.